A selection of T cell receptor beta chains follows, all from one sample in a study of T cell changes during pregnancy in multiple sclerosis. The assay was immunoSEQ multiplex PCR, and TCRdb's table has in-frame clones only and misses some. The sample includes tens of thousands of clones, roughly nine tenths of them seen just once. This specimen was peripheral blood, taken in the second trimester of pregnancy. The receptors were gathered from a female donor in good health, enrolled as a control in a pregnancy study. Both conserved end residues are part of each CDR3. Fields, in order: D gene, clone size, V gene, J gene, CDR3 protein. A D gene is named only where the DNA matches it firmly. Size is omitted from some rows. Given values are once, few, many or a class for expanded clones.

.,.,TRBV19,TRBJ1-1,CASHRGGHAEAFF
.,.,TRBV28,TRBJ1-4,CASSGYEGEGKEKLFF
TRBD1,once,TRBV7-9,TRBJ1-2,CASSFRDRGPDYGYTF
TRBD1,.,TRBV28,TRBJ2-6,CASSLIQGDHDTGANVLTF
.,.,TRBV7-9,TRBJ2-1,CASSLLPRMTYNEQFF
.,.,TRBV27,TRBJ2-1,CASSTTRNEQFF
TRBD1,.,TRBV19,TRBJ1-2,CASSIRGQGYGYTF
TRBD1,once,TRBV5-1,TRBJ1-4,CASSPGTGGAGEKLFF
TRBD2,.,TRBV14,TRBJ2-3,CASSPLGGGTQYF
TRBD1,.,TRBV11-2,TRBJ2-7,CASSSPFWTGGYEQYF
.,few,TRBV29-1,TRBJ1-1,CSGRENTEAFF
.,.,TRBV2,TRBJ1-6,CASSTGDSPLHF
TRBD2,.,TRBV28,TRBJ2-7,CASSFERGTFSYEQYF
TRBD1,.,TRBV28,TRBJ1-3,CASSFPGGANTIYF
TRBD1,.,TRBV5-1,TRBJ2-3,CASSPMGTGAGDTQYF
TRBD1,once,TRBV27,TRBJ1-1,CASSLPQGRAFF
.,.,TRBV20-1,TRBJ1-1,CSANGEEAFF
.,.,TRBV4-3,TRBJ1-2,CASSPGTTYGYTF
.,.,TRBV6-1,TRBJ1-2,CASSEGGSHGYTF
TRBD2,.,TRBV13,TRBJ2-3,CASTSGRAVDTQYF
TRBD2,.,TRBV28,TRBJ2-7,CASIAGDVGEQYF
.,.,TRBV4-1,TRBJ2-7,CASSQAGTYEQYF
TRBD2,.,TRBV19,TRBJ2-1,CASSIGLLAGGGNEQFF
TRBD1,.,TRBV28,TRBJ1-2,CASSLTGTNYGYTF
.,once,TRBV6-1,TRBJ2-1,CASRPTGSSYNEQFF
TRBD2,.,TRBV4-2,TRBJ2-1,CASSPRGTNNEQFF
.,.,TRBV7-9,TRBJ2-7,CASSRTSSYEQYF
.,.,TRBV7-2,TRBJ2-1,CASSLVVSTSEQFF
TRBD1,.,TRBV4-2,TRBJ2-7,CASSTGTGVPYEQYF
.,.,TRBV27,TRBJ2-6,CASSLNRAGANVLTF
TRBD2,.,TRBV7-3,TRBJ2-1,CASSPGLAGYNEQFF
.,.,TRBV2,TRBJ1-5,CASSEMEGQPQHF
TRBD1,.,TRBV7-8,TRBJ1-6,CASSSGTGGRSPLHF
.,.,TRBV6-4,TRBJ2-2,CVSSEGEPGELFF
TRBD1,.,TRBV7-9,TRBJ1-1,CASGYRGNTEAFF
TRBD2,.,TRBV10-3,TRBJ2-7,CAISEYPTSGGYEQYF
.,.,TRBV27,TRBJ2-7,CASSSAGGRQYF
TRBD2,.,TRBV10-2,TRBJ2-1,CASGGAGGRGSYNEQFF
.,.,TRBV10-3,TRBJ2-3,CAISVDSFTDTQYF
.,.,TRBV5-4,TRBJ1-1,CASSHGGGRTEAFF
.,.,TRBV19,TRBJ1-5,CASSSSGGKNQPQHF
TRBD2,.,TRBV27,TRBJ2-7,CASGSQGLETYEQYF
TRBD2,few,TRBV6-4,TRBJ2-1,CASSEREEGDEQFF
TRBD1,.,TRBV7-8,TRBJ2-1,CASGTGAEYNEQFF
TRBD1,.,TRBV7-2,TRBJ2-5,CASSLRDRQETQYF